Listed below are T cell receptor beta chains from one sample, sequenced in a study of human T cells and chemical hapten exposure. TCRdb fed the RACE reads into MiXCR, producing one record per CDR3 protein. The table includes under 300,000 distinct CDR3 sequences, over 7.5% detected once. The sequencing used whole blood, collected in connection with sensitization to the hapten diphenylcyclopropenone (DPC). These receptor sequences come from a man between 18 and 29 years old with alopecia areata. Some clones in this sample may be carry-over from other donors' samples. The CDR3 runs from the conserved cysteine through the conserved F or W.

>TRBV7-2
CASSLLGYSGELFF
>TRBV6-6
CASSGTGIWREQFF
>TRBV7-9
CASSWGLAGNNEQFF
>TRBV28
CASDERGAPRNEQFF
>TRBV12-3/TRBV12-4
CASSTWENTEAFF
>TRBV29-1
CSVWQGANEKLFF
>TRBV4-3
CASSQGAGESKLFF
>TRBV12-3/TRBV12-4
CASSSGTRHTDTQYF
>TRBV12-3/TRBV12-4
CASSYQRPNNEQFF
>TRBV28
CASSLWGLAATLPSYEQYF
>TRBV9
CASSTRPGSEERGTDTQYF
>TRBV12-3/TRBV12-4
CASMGRGISTDTQYF
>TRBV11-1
CASSFEKSGRVTGELFF
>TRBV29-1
CSAGGREARDIQYF